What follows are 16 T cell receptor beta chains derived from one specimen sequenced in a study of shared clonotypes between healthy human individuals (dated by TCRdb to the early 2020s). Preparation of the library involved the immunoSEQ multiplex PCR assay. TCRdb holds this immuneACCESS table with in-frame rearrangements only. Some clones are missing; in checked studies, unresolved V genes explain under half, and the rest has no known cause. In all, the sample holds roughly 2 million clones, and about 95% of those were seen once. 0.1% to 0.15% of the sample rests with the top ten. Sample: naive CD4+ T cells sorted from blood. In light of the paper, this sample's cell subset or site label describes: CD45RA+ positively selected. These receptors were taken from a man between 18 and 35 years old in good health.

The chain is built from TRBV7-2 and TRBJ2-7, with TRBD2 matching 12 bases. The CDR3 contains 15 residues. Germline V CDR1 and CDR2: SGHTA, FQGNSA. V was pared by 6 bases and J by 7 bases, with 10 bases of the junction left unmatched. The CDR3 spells CASRFSSGRAGEQYF. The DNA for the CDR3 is TGTGCCAGCAGATTCTCTAGCGGGAGGGCCGGTGAGCAGTACTTC.

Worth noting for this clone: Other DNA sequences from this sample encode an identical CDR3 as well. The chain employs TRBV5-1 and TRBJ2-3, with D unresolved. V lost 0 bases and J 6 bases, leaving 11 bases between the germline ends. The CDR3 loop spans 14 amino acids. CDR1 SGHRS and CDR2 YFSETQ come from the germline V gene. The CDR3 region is CASSLGHSTDTQYF. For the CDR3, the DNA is TGCGCCAGCAGCTTGGGACATTCAACGGATACGCAGTATTTT.

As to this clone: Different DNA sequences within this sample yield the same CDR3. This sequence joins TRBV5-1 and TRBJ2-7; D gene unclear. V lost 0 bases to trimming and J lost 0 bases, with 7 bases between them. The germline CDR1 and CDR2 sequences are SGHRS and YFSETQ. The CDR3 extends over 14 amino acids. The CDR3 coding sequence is TGCGCCAGCAGCTTGGTTCCGGACTCCTACGAGCAGTACTTC. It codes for CASSLVPDSYEQYF. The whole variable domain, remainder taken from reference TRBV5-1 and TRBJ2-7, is KAGVTQTPRYLIKTRGQQVTLSCSPISGHRSVSWYQQTPGQGLQFLFEYFSETQRNKGNFPGRFSGRQFSNSRSEMNVSTLELGDSALYLCASSLVPDSYEQYFGPGTRLTVT.

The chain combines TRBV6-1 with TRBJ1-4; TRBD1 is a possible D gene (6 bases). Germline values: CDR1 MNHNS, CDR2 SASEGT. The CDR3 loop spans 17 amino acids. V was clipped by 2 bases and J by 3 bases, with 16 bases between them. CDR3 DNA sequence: TGTGCCAGCAGTGAACGGGCAGGGGTCCCCTCTAATGAAAAACTGTTTTTT. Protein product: CASSERAGVPSNEKLFF.

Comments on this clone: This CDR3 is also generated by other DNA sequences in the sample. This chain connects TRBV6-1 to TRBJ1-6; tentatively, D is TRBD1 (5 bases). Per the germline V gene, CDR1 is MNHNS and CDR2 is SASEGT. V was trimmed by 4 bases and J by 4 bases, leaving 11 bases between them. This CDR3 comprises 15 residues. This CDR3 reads CASSAGTAYNSPLHF. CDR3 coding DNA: TGTGCCAGCAGTGCCGGGACCGCATATAATTCACCCCTCCACTTT.

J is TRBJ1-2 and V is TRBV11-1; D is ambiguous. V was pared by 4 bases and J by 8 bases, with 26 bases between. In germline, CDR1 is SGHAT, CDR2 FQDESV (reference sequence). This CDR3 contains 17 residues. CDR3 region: CASSSNKDSSWGGGYTF. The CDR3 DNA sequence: TGTGCCAGCAGCTCAAATAAGGATTCTTCTTGGGGAGGCGGCTACACCTTC.

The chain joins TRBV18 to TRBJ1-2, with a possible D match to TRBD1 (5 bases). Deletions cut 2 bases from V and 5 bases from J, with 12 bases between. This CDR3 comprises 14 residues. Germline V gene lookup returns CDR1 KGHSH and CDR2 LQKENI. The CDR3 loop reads CASSPSGDRYGYTF. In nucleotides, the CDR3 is TGTGCCAGCTCACCATCCGGGGACCGATATGGCTACACCTTC.

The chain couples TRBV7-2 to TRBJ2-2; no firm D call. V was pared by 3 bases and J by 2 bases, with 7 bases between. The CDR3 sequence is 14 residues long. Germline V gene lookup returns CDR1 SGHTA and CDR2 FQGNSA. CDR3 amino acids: CASSFLTNTGELFF. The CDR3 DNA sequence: TGTGCCAGCAGCTTTCTGACCAACACCGGGGAGCTGTTTTTT.

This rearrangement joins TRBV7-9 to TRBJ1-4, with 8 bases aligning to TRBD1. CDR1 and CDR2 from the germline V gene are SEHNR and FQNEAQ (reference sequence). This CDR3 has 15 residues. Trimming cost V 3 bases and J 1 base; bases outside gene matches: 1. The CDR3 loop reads CASSLTGVTNEKLFF. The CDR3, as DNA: TGTGCCAGCAGCTTGACAGGGGTAACTAATGAAAAACTGTTTTTT.

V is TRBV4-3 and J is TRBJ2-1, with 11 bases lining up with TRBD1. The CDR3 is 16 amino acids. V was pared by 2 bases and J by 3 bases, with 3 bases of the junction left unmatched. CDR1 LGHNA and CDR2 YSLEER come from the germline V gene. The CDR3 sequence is CASSQTGTGGYNEQFF. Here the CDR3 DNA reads TGCGCCAGCAGCCAAACCGGGACAGGGGGCTACAATGAGCAGTTCTTC.

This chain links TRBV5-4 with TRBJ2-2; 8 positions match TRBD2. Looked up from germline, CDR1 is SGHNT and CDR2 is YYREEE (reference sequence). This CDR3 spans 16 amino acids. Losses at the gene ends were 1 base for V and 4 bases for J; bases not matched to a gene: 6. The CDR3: CASSLSREAGTGELFF. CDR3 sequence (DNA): TGTGCCAGCAGCTTGTCGCGGGAGGCGGGCACCGGGGAGCTGTTTTTT.

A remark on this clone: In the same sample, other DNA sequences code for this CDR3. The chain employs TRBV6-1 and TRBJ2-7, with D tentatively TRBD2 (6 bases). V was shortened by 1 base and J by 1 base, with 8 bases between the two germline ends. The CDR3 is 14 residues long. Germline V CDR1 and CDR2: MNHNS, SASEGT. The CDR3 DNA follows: TGTGCCAGCAGTGAAGGCGGAGGGTCCTACGAGCAGTACTTC. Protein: CASSEGGGSYEQYF.

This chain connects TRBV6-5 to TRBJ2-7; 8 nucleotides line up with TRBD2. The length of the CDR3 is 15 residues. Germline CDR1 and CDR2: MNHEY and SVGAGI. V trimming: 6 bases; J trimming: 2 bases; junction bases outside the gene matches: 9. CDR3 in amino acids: CASRESGGITYEQYF. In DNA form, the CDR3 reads TGTGCCAGCAGGGAGTCGGGGGGGATCACCTACGAGCAGTACTTC.

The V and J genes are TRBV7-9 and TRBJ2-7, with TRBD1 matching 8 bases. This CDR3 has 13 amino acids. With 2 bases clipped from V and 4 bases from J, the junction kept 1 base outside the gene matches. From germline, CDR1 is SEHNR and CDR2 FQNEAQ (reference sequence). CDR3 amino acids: CASSLYRGYEQYF. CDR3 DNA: TGTGCCAGCAGCTTATACAGGGGGTACGAGCAGTACTTC. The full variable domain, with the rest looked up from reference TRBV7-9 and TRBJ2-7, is DTGVSQNPRHKITKRGQNVTFRCDPISEHNRLYWYRQTLGQGPEFLTYFQNEAQLEKSRLLSDRFSAERPKGSFSTLEIQRTEQGDSAMYLCASSLYRGYEQYFGPGTRLTVT.

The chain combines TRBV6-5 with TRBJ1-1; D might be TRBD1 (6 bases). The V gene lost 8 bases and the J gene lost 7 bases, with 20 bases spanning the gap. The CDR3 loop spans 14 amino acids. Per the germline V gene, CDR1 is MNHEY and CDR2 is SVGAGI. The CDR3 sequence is CASGTSGRGVEAFF. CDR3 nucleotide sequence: TGTGCCAGCGGCACCTCGGGGAGGGGGGTTGAAGCTTTCTTT.

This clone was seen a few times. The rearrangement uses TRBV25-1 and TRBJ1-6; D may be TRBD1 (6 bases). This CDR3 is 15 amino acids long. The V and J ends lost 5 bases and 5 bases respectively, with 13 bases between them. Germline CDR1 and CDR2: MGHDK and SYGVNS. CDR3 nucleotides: TGTGCCAGCAGTCCCGGCGGGGGCCATAATTCACCCCTCCACTTT. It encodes CASSPGGGHNSPLHF.